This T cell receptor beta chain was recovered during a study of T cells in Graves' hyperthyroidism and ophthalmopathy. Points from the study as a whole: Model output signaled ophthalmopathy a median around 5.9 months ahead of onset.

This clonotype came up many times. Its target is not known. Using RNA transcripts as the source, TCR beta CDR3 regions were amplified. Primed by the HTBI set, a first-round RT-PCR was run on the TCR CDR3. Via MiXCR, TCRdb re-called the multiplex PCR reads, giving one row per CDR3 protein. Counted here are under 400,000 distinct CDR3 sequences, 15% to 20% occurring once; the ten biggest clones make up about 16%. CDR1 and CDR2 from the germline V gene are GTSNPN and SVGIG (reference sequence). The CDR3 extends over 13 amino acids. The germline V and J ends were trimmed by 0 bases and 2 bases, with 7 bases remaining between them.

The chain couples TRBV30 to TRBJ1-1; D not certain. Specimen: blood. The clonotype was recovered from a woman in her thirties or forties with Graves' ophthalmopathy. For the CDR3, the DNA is TGTGCCTGGAGTGTACGTACTAACACTGAAGCTTTCTTT. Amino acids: CAWSVRTNTEAFF.